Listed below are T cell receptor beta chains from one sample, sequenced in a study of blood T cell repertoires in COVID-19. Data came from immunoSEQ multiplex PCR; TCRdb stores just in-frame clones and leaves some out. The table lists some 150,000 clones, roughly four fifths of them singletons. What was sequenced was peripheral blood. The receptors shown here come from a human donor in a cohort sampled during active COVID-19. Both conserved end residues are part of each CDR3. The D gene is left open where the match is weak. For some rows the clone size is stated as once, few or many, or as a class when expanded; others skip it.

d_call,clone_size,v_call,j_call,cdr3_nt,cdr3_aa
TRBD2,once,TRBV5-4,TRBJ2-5,TGTGCCAGCAGCTTACGGCGGGGGGTTGAGACCCAGTACTTC,CASSLRRGVETQYF
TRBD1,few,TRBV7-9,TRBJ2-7,TGTGCCAGCAGCGAGACGACAGGGACACAGTACTTC,CASSETTGTQYF
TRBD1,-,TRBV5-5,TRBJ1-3,TGTGCCAGCAGCTTGGAAACGACAGGGGTGCGGGCTGGAAACACCATATATTTT,CASSLETTGVRAGNTIYF
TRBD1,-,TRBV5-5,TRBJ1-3,TGTGCCAGCAGCCCAAGGACAGGGAATCTCCTAAACACCATATATTTT,CASSPRTGNLLNTIYF
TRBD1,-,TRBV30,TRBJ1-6,TGTGCCTCGAGACCGGGACAGCCTAATTCACCCCTCCACTTT,CASRPGQPNSPLHF
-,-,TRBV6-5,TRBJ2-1,TGTGCCAGCAGCGCCCTGAGGGAGCAGTTCTTC,CASSALREQFF
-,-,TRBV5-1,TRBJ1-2,TGCGCCAGCAGCCCAGGGACTGCATTATCTGGCTACACCTTC,CASSPGTALSGYTF
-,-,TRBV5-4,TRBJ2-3,TGTGCCAGCAGCTTGGAGCAGGGTTCAGATACGCAGTATTTT,CASSLEQGSDTQYF
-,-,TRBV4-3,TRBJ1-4,TGCGCCAGCAGCCAAGGCGGTATATCTAATGAAAAACTGTTTTTT,CASSQGGISNEKLFF
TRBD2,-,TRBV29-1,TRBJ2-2,TGCAGCATAAATAGCGGGAATACCGGGGAGCTGTTTTTT,CSINSGNTGELFF
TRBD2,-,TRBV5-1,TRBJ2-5,TGCGCCAGCAGCTTGAGGGTGAGGGGGTACGGACTAGCGGGGATGGAGACCCAGTACTTC,CASSLRVRGYGLAGMETQYF
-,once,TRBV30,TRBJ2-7,TGTGCCTGGAGCGCAGGGAACCCCGAGCAGTACTTC,CAWSAGNPEQYF
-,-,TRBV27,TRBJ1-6,TGTGCCAGCAGCAGGGTTGCCTATAATTCACCCCTCCACTTT,CASSRVAYNSPLHF
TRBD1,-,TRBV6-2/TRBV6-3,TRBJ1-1,TGTGCCAGCAGCCTCCGGGACAGTCCGATGAACACTGAAGCTTTCTTT,CASSLRDSPMNTEAFF
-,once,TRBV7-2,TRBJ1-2,TGTGCCAGCAGCCCTAGCAGCAACATCTATGGCTACACCTTC,CASSPSSNIYGYTF
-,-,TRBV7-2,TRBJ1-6,TGTGCCAGCAGCTTAAGGGGCACCTATAATTCACCCCTCCACTTT,CASSLRGTYNSPLHF
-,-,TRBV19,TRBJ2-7,TGTGCCAGTAGTGTTCGGGACACCCTTTACGAGCAGTACTTC,CASSVRDTLYEQYF
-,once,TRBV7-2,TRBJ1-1,TGTGCCAGCAGCTTAAATCTTGGGGGAGGGGACCAGAACACTGAAGCTTTCTTT,CASSLNLGGGDQNTEAFF
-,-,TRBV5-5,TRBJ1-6,TGTGCCAGCAGTCCTACGGCGGGTTACGAAAATTCACCCCTCCACTTT,CASSPTAGYENSPLHF
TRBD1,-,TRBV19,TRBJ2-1,TGTGCCAGTAGTAGAATGACAGGGAACTCCTACAATGAGCAGTTCTTC,CASSRMTGNSYNEQFF
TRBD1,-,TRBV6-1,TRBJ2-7,TGTGCCAGCAGTGAGTACAGGGGCTCCTACGAGCAGTACTTC,CASSEYRGSYEQYF
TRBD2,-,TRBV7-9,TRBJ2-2,TGTGCCAGCAGCTTATTGGGACTAGCGGATTACACCGGGGAGCTGTTTTTT,CASSLLGLADYTGELFF
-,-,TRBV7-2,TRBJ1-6,TGTGCCAGCAGCCCGAGTGGAGGGGATTCACCCCTCCACTTT,CASSPSGGDSPLHF
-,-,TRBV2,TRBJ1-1,TGTGCCAGCAGTGAAGAATTTATGAACACTGAAGCTTTCTTT,CASSEEFMNTEAFF
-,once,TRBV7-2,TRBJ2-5,TGTGCCAGCAGCTTAGCGCCTAGCTTAGAGACCCAGTACTTC,CASSLAPSLETQYF
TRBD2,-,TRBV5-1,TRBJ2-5,TGCGCCAGCAGCTTGGGTATAGCGGGGGTAGAGACCCAGTACTTC,CASSLGIAGVETQYF
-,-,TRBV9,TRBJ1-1,TGTGCCAGCAGCGTTGAGGCAGGGTCTGAAGCTTTCTTT,CASSVEAGSEAFF
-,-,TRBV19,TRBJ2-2,TGTGCCAGTAGTATCGGCGGAACGAACACCGGGGAGCTGTTTTTT,CASSIGGTNTGELFF
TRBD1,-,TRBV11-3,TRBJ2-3,TGTGCCAGCAGCCCATCCACAGGGGGCTGGGCAGATACGCAGTATTTT,CASSPSTGGWADTQYF
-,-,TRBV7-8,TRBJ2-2,TGTGCCAGCAGCTACCAGGGTCCCGGGGAGCTGTTTTTT,CASSYQGPGELFF
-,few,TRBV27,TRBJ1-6,TGTGCCAGCAGTTTAGAACCACAGACCGGTTCCTATAATTCACCCCTCCACTTT,CASSLEPQTGSYNSPLHF
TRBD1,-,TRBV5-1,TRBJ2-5,TGCGCCAGCAGAGCGACAGGGGCCATGGAAGAGACCCAGTACTTC,CASRATGAMEETQYF
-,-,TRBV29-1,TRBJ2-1,TGCAGCGTTGGGGCCACAAGGACTTACAATGAGCAGTTCTTC,CSVGATRTYNEQFF
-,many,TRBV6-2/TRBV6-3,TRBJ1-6,TGTGCCAGCAGTCGGAGGGCCCATAATTCACCCCTCCACTTT,CASSRRAHNSPLHF
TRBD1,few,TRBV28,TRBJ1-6,TGTGCCAGCAGTCCCCAGGGGGCTTATTCACCCCTCCACTTT,CASSPQGAYSPLHF
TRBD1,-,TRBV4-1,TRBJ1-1,TGCGCCAGCAGCCGAGACAGGGGATCTAGGAACACTGAAGCTTTCTTT,CASSRDRGSRNTEAFF
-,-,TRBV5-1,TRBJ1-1,TGCGCCAGCAGCTTGCAGGGTCCAATGAACACTGAAGCTTTCTTT,CASSLQGPMNTEAFF
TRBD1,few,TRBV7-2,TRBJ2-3,TGTGCCAGCAGCAGACAGGGGGCGAGCACAGATACGCAGTATTTT,CASSRQGASTDTQYF
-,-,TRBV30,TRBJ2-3,TGTGCCTGGAGTGTTCGGGGGGATACGCAGTATTTT,CAWSVRGDTQYF
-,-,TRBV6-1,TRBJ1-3,TGTGCCAGCGAGGTGGGGGCGGCAAGAACCATATATTTT,CASEVGAARTIYF
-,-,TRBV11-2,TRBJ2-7,TGTGCCAGCAGCTCCTCACTCGGGAGCTCCTACGAGCAGTACTTC,CASSSSLGSSYEQYF
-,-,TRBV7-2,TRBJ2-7,TGTGCCAGCAGCTCCAAACAAATCACCGGGGAGGAGCAGTACTTC,CASSSKQITGEEQYF
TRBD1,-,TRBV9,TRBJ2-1,TGTGCCAGCAGCGTTGGGACAGGGCTCCGGGGATCCTACAATGAGCAGTTCTTC,CASSVGTGLRGSYNEQFF
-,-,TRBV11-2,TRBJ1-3,TGTGCCAGCAGCTTAGATCGCGGGGGGCCCGGAAACACCATATATTTT,CASSLDRGGPGNTIYF
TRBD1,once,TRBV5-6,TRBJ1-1,TGTGCCAGCAGCTACAGGGGGCTGGGGAACACTGAAGCTTTCTTT,CASSYRGLGNTEAFF
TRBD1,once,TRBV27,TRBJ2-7,TGTGCCAGCTCCCTTGGAAAGGGGGCAAAATACGAGCAGTACTTC,CASSLGKGAKYEQYF
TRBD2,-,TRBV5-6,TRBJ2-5,TGTGCCAGCAGCTTGGGGTTAGCGGGGAGTCAAGAGACCCAGTACTTC,CASSLGLAGSQETQYF
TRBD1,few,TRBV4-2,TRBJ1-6,TGTGCCAGCAGCCAAGGGGGTTTTGGGGACAGGCGGAACTCACCCCTCCACTTT,CASSQGGFGDRRNSPLHF
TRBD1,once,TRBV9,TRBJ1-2,TGTGCCAGCAGCGTAGGACAGGGCTATGGCTACACCTTC,CASSVGQGYGYTF
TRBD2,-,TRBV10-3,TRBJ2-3,TGTGCCATCAGGGATAGCGGGGGGCCGGCCTTGGATACGCAGTATTTT,CAIRDSGGPALDTQYF
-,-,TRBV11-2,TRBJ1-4,TGTGCCAGCAGCCTCCGAGGACAGTCGGATGAAAAACTGTTTTTT,CASSLRGQSDEKLFF
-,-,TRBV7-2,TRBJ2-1,TGTGCCAGCAGCTTCCGGGATCCCGGGGTGGGTGAGCAGTTCTTC,CASSFRDPGVGEQFF